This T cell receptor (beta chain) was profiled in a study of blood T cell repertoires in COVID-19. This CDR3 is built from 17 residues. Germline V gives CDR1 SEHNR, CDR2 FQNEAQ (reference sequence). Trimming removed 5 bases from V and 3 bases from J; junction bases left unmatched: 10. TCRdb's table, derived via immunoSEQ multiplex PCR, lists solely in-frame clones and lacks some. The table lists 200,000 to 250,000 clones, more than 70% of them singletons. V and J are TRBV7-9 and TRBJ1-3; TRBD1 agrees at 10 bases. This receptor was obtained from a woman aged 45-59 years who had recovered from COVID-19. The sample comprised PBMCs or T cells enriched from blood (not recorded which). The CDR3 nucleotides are TGTGCCAGCAGCCTCTCCCGACAGGGGGCCTTTGGAAACACCATATATTTT. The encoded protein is CASSLSRQGAFGNTIYF.